This T cell receptor (beta chain) was captured by sequencing in a study of CD8 T cells in Susac syndrome (dated by TCRdb to between 2017 and 2020). About the investigation overall: Of the Susac syndrome patients who were sequenced, eight were in clinical remission while roughly 6 had clinically active disease. Whether CD8+ T cell activation and differentiation in Susac syndrome was antigen driven was tested using repertoire sequencing. At blood withdrawal, Susac syndrome patients were therapy-naive, treated with corticosteroids (with IVIg additionally given to some), or treated with IVIg alone.

The germline V gene supplies CDR1 MGHRA and CDR2 YSYEKL. The CDR3 holds 15 amino acids from the cysteine to the phenylalanine. Here the CDR3 DNA is all that survives: 45 bases in frame from base 1. V is cut by 1 base and J by 4 bases, and the space between the germline ends is 10 bases. Peripheral blood CD8+ and CD4+ T cells from healthy donors, Susac syndrome patients and multiple sclerosis patients were profiled by high-throughput TCR beta sequencing. The Susac syndrome patients fulfilled recently defined diagnostic criteria for either definite or probable disease. CD8+ TEMRA cells were enriched by FACS, while bulk CD8+ and CD4+ T cells were purified by magnetic negative isolation. Blood was drawn into EDTA tubes, processed within 24 hours, and PBMCs were isolated by density gradient centrifugation. PBMCs intended for TCR sequencing were frozen in liquid nitrogen and were later thawed in a 37 degrees C water bath. A purity of at least 90% was achieved for sorted or isolated CD4+, CD8+ and CD8+ TEMRA cells.

RNA was extracted using the RNeasy kit, and roughly 0.5 to 1 microgram was reverse transcribed with random hexamers. The immunoSEQ multiplex PCR assay, which covers 54 Vbeta and 13 Jbeta segments, was used to amplify TCR beta CDR3 regions. PCR amplification bias was corrected by using a synthetic template baseline for primer optimization and computational correction. On the authors' methods: Only productive sequences were kept, with reads annotated to V, D and J genes according to IMGT and analyzed in immunoSEQ Analyzer. To calculate clonality, Shannon entropy was normalized by log2 of the number of productive unique sequences and then subtracted from one. For each patient and control, public and private clones were evaluated within the 100 most prevalent clones. Clones were defined as Susac-specific when absent from the healthy and MS cohorts, from approximately 970 published viral clones and from other ImmuneACCESS disease sequences. TCRdb reworked the public reads: Q25 trimming with fastp, MiXCR clone assembly, productive beta chains retained. Duplicate CDR3 protein sequences are folded into a single record with the most common DNA and genes. TCRdb, not the authors, supplied the V and J calls. The sample table holds roughly 200,000 distinct CDR3 sequences, of which more than 85% were seen once. In total, the top ten clones hold over 0.075% of the sample.

The research as a whole found: The number of individuals in the TCR sequencing and HLA analysis was recognized as being relatively small. No clonal expansion was detected in the CD4+ T cell repertoire of Susac syndrome patients.

Note on this clonotype: Its antigen target is currently unknown. Within one base of it there is no much larger clone, and no base qualities were kept.

This clonotype was sampled from a human donor with Susac syndrome. The V and J genes are TRBV4-1 and TRBJ1-4; the D gene identity is not certain. The sample was CD4+ T cells from PBMCs. The bases read TGCGCCAGCAGCCAAGTAGGCACTAGTAATGAAAAACTGTTTTTT. This encodes CASSQVGTSNEKLFF.